The clone carrying this TCR beta chain was counted between two and nine times. Its cognate antigen is unknown. The germline gives CDR1 KGHDR, CDR2 SFDVKD. V was trimmed by 4 bases and J by 5 bases, leaving 9 bases between them. There are 13 residues in the CDR3. This record comes from a study of glioma-infiltrating T cells. Using RNA template, CDR3s of TCR alpha and beta were amplified with iRepertoire arm-PCR. Input was roughly 100-450 ng of tissue mRNA or PBMC total RNA. TCRdb re-called the multiplex PCR reads through MiXCR, storing one row per CDR3 protein. The profile shows 150,000 or so distinct CDR3 sequences, about 39% of them singletons. Study findings and constraints: Only very few CDR3 sequences appeared in both tissue and blood.

The source is a human donor with low-grade glioma or glioblastoma, undergoing nonglioma brain surgery, or in good health (not recorded which). The sequencing sample was made of glioma tissue, nonneoplastic brain tissue, or PBMCs (not recorded which). The chain carries TRBV24-1 and TRBJ2-3, with D possibly being TRBD2 (6 bases). The DNA for the CDR3 is TGTGCCACCAGTGACCAAGCGGGAGATACGCAGTATTTT. It codes for CATSDQAGDTQYF.